The text below deals with one TCR beta chain. Method: immunoSEQ multiplex PCR; TCRdb's copy keeps in-frame clones and lacks some. The sample holds just over 150,000 clones, about 90% seen once. This sample was included in a study of control samples from healthy donors and cancer patients. Trimming at V came to 0 bases and at J to 3 bases, leaving 6 bases not matched to a gene. The CDR3 consists of 16 residues. The germline V gene encodes CDR1 SGHRS and CDR2 YFSETQ. This sequence originates from a man aged 25-40 years in good health. This chain uses TRBV5-1 with TRBJ1-1; 9 bases agree with TRBD1. Sequenced input: blood. The CDR3 protein is CASSLAPGQGYTEAFF. DNA of the CDR3: TGCGCCAGCAGCTTGGCCCCGGGACAGGGTTACACTGAAGCTTTCTTT.